The 4 T cell receptor beta chains below all came from one sample that was sequenced in a study of chemoradiotherapy in HPV16-positive cancers. Here immunoSEQ multiplex PCR was the method, and the copy in TCRdb shows in-frame clones only, minus some. The repertoire holds 5,500 to 7,000 clones, with 60% to 85% as singletons. This specimen was acquired from a patient who underwent chemoradiotherapy. Receptors originate from a human donor with HPV-associated anogenital cancer.

The V call is TRBV9, the J call TRBJ1-3, with D unclear. Per germline, CDR1 SGDLS and CDR2 YYNGEE. With 3 bases removed from V and 2 bases from J, the gap between germline ends came to 12 bases. This CDR3 is built from 15 residues. As DNA, the CDR3 is TGTGCCAGCAGCGGAAAAGGCCCGACTGGAAACACCATATATTTT. As protein: CASSGKGPTGNTIYF. The whole variable domain, remainder taken from reference TRBV9 and TRBJ1-3, is DSGVTQTPKHLITATGQRVTLRCSPRSGDLSVYWYQQSLDQGLQFLIQYYNGEERAKGNILERFSAQQFPDLHSELNLSSLELGDSALYFCASSGKGPTGNTIYFGEGSWLTVV.

The J gene is TRBJ1-1, the V gene TRBV6-5; the match to TRBD1 covers 9 bases. Germline V lookup: CDR1 MNHEY, CDR2 SVGAGI. Trimming at V came to 5 bases and at J to 3 bases, leaving 1 base not matched to a gene. The CDR3 loop spans 13 amino acids. The CDR3 protein is CASSRDRDTEAFF. CDR3 DNA: TGTGCCAGCAGTCGGGACAGGGACACTGAAGCTTTCTTT.

V and J are TRBV4-3 and TRBJ2-2; 8 bases are shared with TRBD2. The CDR3 length is 15 residues. V dropped 4 bases and J dropped 4; count of bases not matched to a gene: 5. The V gene's germline CDR1 is LGHNA and CDR2 YSLEER. The CDR3 DNA sequence: TGCGCCAGCAGCCCGCAGACTAGCGCCACCGGGGAGCTGTTTTTT. Protein sequence: CASSPQTSATGELFF.

A single count supports this clone. The chain uses TRBV7-2 and TRBJ1-1; 10 bases agree with TRBD1. The CDR3 is 18 residues long. The V gene's germline CDR1 is SGHTA and CDR2 FQGNSA. Trimming removed 1 base from V and 4 bases from J; junction bases left unmatched: 12. In DNA, the CDR3 is TGTGCCAGCAGCTTAGGTCTGCGACAGGGGGCTTGGGGCACTGAAGCTTTCTTT. Translating it yields CASSLGLRQGAWGTEAFF.